The 30 T cell receptor beta chains reported below all come from one sample, sequenced in a study of blood T cell repertoires in COVID-19 (dated by TCRdb to the early 2020s). Library preparation employed the immunoSEQ multiplex PCR assay. The clones in this table, taken by TCRdb from immuneACCESS, are in-frame only. Not every clone is retained; where verified, under half of the shortfall comes from an unresolved V gene, and the cause of the rest is unknown. The sample includes around 150,000 clones, with around 81% observed a single time. The ten largest clones take up around 10% of the sample. What was sequenced was peripheral blood. The receptors shown here come from a man aged 60 to 69 with active or convalescent COVID-19.

This clone occurred once. The chain joins TRBV9 to TRBJ2-5; 11 bases fit TRBD2. This CDR3 has 15 amino acids. The germline V gene encodes CDR1 SGDLS and CDR2 YYNGEE. V was clipped by 0 bases and J by 4 bases; unmatched bases: 2. DNA for the CDR3: TGTGCCAGCAGCGTAGCCCTAGCGGGGGGAGAGACCCAGTACTTC. It is translated as CASSVALAGGETQYF. Full variable domain (rest looked up from reference TRBV9 and TRBJ2-5): DSGVTQTPKHLITATGQRVTLRCSPRSGDLSVYWYQQSLDQGLQFLIQYYNGEERAKGNILERFSAQQFPDLHSELNLSSLELGDSALYFCASSVALAGGETQYFGPGTRLLVL.

The rearrangement joins TRBV11-2 to TRBJ2-6; D possibly corresponds to TRBD2 (7 bases). The germline V gene has CDR1 SGHAT and CDR2 FQNNGV. The V and J ends lost 4 bases and 1 base respectively, with 17 bases between them. The CDR3 is 18 residues long. CDR3 in amino acids: CASSSLRGGPSGANVLTF. As DNA, the CDR3 is TGTGCCAGCAGCTCCCTCCGCGGGGGCCCTTCTGGGGCCAACGTCCTGACTTTC.

The J gene is TRBJ2-1, the V gene TRBV6-2 or TRBV6-3, with 9 bases lining up with TRBD2. There are 14 residues in the CDR3. V lost 2 bases, J lost 6 bases, and 2 bases stayed unmatched. CDR1 MNHEY and CDR2 SVGEGT come from the germline V gene. The DNA for the CDR3 is TGTGCCAGCAGTTACGGCGGGGGGGCCAATGAGCAGTTCTTC. Translating gives CASSYGGGANEQFF.

The chain uses TRBV6-5 and TRBJ1-1; TRBD1 might be the D (5 bases). The V and J ends lost 4 bases and 0 bases respectively, with 15 bases between them. The CDR3 consists of 16 residues. Germline CDR1 and CDR2: MNHEY and SVGAGI. DNA of the CDR3: TGTGCCAGCAGTTTCAGCCCACAGGACATGAACACTGAAGCTTTCTTT. Translation: CASSFSPQDMNTEAFF.

Only a few counts were recorded for this clone. This rearrangement joins TRBV10-3 to TRBJ2-5; 9 bases line up with TRBD2. This CDR3 region has 14 residues. The trim removed 6 bases at V and 4 bases at J, leaving 6 bases unmatched. CDR1 is ENHRY, CDR2 SYGVKD, per germline. The chain's CDR3 is CAISPSGARETQYF. CDR3 DNA sequence: TGTGCCATCAGCCCTAGCGGGGCCAGAGAGACCCAGTACTTC.

This chain links TRBV19 with TRBJ2-2; 9 bases are shared with TRBD2. With 6 bases clipped from V and 4 bases from J, the junction kept 3 bases outside the gene matches. Germline CDR1 reads LNHDA; CDR2 reads SQIVND (reference sequence). The CDR3 is made up of 14 amino acids. This CDR3 reads CASSPRGGTGELFF. The DNA for the CDR3 is TGTGCCAGTAGCCCGCGGGGGGGCACCGGGGAGCTGTTTTTT. Using reference TRBV19 and TRBJ2-2 for the parts outside the CDR3, the full variable domain is DGGITQSPKYLFRKEGQNVTLSCEQNLNHDAMYWYRQDPGQGLRLIYYSQIVNDFQKGDIAEGYSVSREKKESFPLTVTSAQKNPTAFYLCASSPRGGTGELFFGEGSRLTVL.

The rearrangement uses TRBV29-1 and TRBJ1-2; tentative D call: TRBD1 (6 bases). The CDR3 consists of 14 residues. Germline values: CDR1 SQVTM, CDR2 ANQGSEA. The CDR3 here is CRWDWGGRNYGYTF. DNA of the CDR3: TGCAGGTGGGACTGGGGGGGCCGGAATTATGGCTACACCTTC.

This clone appeared once. The rearrangement uses TRBV5-4 and TRBJ1-1; TRBD1 is a possible D gene (6 bases). The V gene lost 0 bases and the J gene lost 4 bases, with 16 bases spanning the gap. The germline V gene encodes CDR1 SGHNT and CDR2 YYREEE (reference sequence). This CDR3 spans 16 amino acids. The CDR3 nucleotides are TGTGCCAGCAGCTTGGCTGGGGGCGGGGGTGGCACTGAAGCTTTCTTT. Residues: CASSLAGGGGGTEAFF.

This chain connects TRBV5-8 to TRBJ1-1; no firm D call. Germline V gene sequence: CDR1 SGHTS, CDR2 YDEGEE. The CDR3 is 18 residues long. V lost 0 bases, J lost 2 bases, and 20 bases lay in between. The CDR3 bases are TGTGCCAGCAGCTTGGTTGCAGACTCACGGGGATCAAACACTGAAGCTTTCTTT. The encoded protein is CASSLVADSRGSNTEAFF.

This chain connects TRBV29-1 to TRBJ2-7, with D perhaps TRBD1 (5 bases). Germline-derived CDR1 and CDR2 are SQVTM and ANQGSEA. V lost 1 base, J lost 2 bases, and 9 bases lay in between. The CDR3 loop spans 13 amino acids. The CDR3 loop is CSVEAQGPYEQYF. CDR3 nucleotides: TGCAGCGTTGAAGCCCAGGGCCCCTACGAGCAGTACTTC.

This clone was found a few times. The rearrangement links TRBV3-1 (or the pseudogene TRBV3-2) to TRBJ1-1; tentatively, D is TRBD1 (6 bases). This CDR3 region has 16 residues. Trimming removed 0 bases at V and 1 base at J, with 12 bases between. Germline V gene sequence: CDR1 LGHDT, CDR2 YNNKEL (reference sequence). CDR3 in amino acids: CASSQDVGRGNTEAFF. Here the CDR3 DNA reads TGTGCCAGCAGCCAAGATGTGGGCAGGGGGAACACTGAAGCTTTCTTT.

The chain carries TRBV11-3 and TRBJ2-5; D may be TRBD2 (5 bases). The CDR3 has 13 residues. Germline assignment: CDR1 SGHNT and CDR2 YENEEA. V lost 0 bases, J lost 6 bases, and 8 bases lay in between. The DNA for the CDR3 is TGTGCCAGCAGCTTAGATCCCGGGAAGACCCAGTACTTC. The encoded protein is CASSLDPGKTQYF. The full variable domain, rest sourced from reference TRBV11-3 and TRBJ2-5, is EAGVVQSPRYKIIEKKQPVAFWCNPISGHNTLYWYLQNLGQGPELLIRYENEEAVDDSQLPKDRFSAERLKGVDSTLKIQPAELGDSAVYLCASSLDPGKTQYFGPGTRLLVL.

The rearrangement links TRBV28 to TRBJ2-2; 9 nucleotides agree with TRBD2. In germline, CDR1 is MDHEN, CDR2 SYDVKM. The V segment lost 3 bases and the J segment 5 bases; nucleotides outside the gene matches: 4. CDR3 length equals 15 residues. The DNA of the CDR3 is TGTGCCAGCAGTTTTTTAGCGGGGGCAACCGGGGAGCTGTTTTTT. This gives the protein CASSFLAGATGELFF.

In this sample, this clone turned up once. The genes are TRBV2 and TRBJ1-2, with no clear D. Trimming removed 5 bases at V and 2 bases at J, with 9 bases between. From germline, CDR1 is SNHLY and CDR2 FYNNEI. The CDR3 is 13 amino acids. CDR3 protein: CASSTQLNYGYTF. The CDR3 bases are TGTGCCAGCAGTACCCAACTCAACTATGGCTACACCTTC. The whole variable domain, remainder taken from reference TRBV2 and TRBJ1-2, is EPEVTQTPSHQVTQMGQEVILRCVPISNHLYFYWYRQILGQKVEFLVSFYNNEISEKSEIFDDQFSVERPDGSNFTLKIRSTKLEDSAMYFCASSTQLNYGYTFGSGTRLTVV.

This clone came up a few times. The V gene is TRBV5-4, the J gene TRBJ1-1, with 7 nucleotides matching TRBD1. V lost 4 bases and J lost 2; bases outside the gene matches: 8. There are 15 residues in the CDR3. Germline CDR1 reads SGHNT; CDR2 reads YYREEE (reference sequence). CDR3 protein: CASSPGQVSNTEAFF. The DNA for the CDR3 is TGTGCCAGCAGCCCCGGACAGGTTAGCAACACTGAAGCTTTCTTT.

This chain links TRBV2 with TRBJ1-5; D is perhaps TRBD1 (5 bases). This CDR3 region has 15 residues. V was clipped by 2 bases and J by 0 bases, with 8 bases between them. CDR1 is SNHLY and CDR2 is FYNNEI in the germline V gene. CDR3 loop: CASSEQGLSNQPQHF. The CDR3 DNA follows: TGTGCCAGCAGTGAACAGGGACTTAGCAATCAGCCCCAGCATTTT.

The chain links TRBV7-9 to TRBJ2-3; 12 nucleotides match TRBD1. This CDR3 has 14 residues. Trimming took 5 bases from V and 7 from J; bases not matched to a gene: 4. Looked up from germline, CDR1 is SEHNR and CDR2 is FQNEAQ (reference sequence). CDR3 sequence reads: CASSQGTGGNTQYF. The DNA of the CDR3 is TGTGCCAGCAGCCAAGGGACAGGGGGCAATACGCAGTATTTT.

To note about this clone: A junction boundary mismatches the germline segment, possibly from a read error. The chain combines TRBV12-3 or TRBV12-4 with TRBJ2-2; perhaps TRBD2 as D (7 bases). The CDR3 totals 13 residues. The CDR3 coding sequence is TGTGCCAGCAGATTAGGGGGGGCCGGGGAGCTGTTTTTT. Translated: CASRLGGAGELFF.

V is TRBV10-2 and J is TRBJ1-2; possibly TRBD1 for D (6 bases). The length of the CDR3 is 14 residues. Looked up from germline, CDR1 is WSHSY and CDR2 is SAAADI. Trimming stripped 3 bases from V and 8 bases from J, with 16 bases between. The CDR3 sequence is CASSERQGLGGYTF. The CDR3 DNA reads as TGCGCCAGCAGTGAAAGGCAGGGGCTTGGGGGCTACACCTTC.

The rearrangement joins TRBV5-1 to TRBJ2-7; D not certain. CDR1 is SGHRS and CDR2 is YFSETQ in the germline V gene. This CDR3 has 13 residues. The V end lost 1 base, the J end lost 3 bases, and 8 bases lay between the germline ends. The DNA for the CDR3 is TGCGCCAGCAGCTTGTTAACAGACTACGAGCAGTACTTC. Amino acids: CASSLLTDYEQYF.

This chain uses TRBV29-1 with TRBJ1-2; 8 bases agree with TRBD1. Losses at the gene ends were 3 bases for V and 4 bases for J; bases not matched to a gene: 7. This CDR3 region has 14 residues. The V gene's germline CDR1 is SQVTM and CDR2 ANQGSEA. CDR3 protein: CSVDEQGGAYGYTF. In DNA, the CDR3 is TGCAGCGTTGATGAACAGGGGGGGGCCTATGGCTACACCTTC.

This clone was found a few times. V and J are TRBV6-1 and TRBJ1-2, with 7 nucleotides matching TRBD1. With 1 base clipped from V and 2 bases from J, the junction kept 4 bases outside the gene matches. This CDR3 region has 15 residues. CDR1 and CDR2 from the germline V gene are MNHNS and SASEGT. Here the CDR3 DNA reads TGTGCCAGCAGTGAAGGGGCGACAGGGAACTATGGCTACACCTTC. Its protein is CASSEGATGNYGYTF.

The chain combines TRBV28 with TRBJ1-3; TRBD1 agrees at 7 bases. The CDR3 length is 13 residues. Trimming at V came to 7 bases and at J to 9 bases, leaving 9 bases not matched to a gene. The germline V gene encodes CDR1 MDHEN and CDR2 SYDVKM. CDR3 sequence reads: CASTQGIASTIYF. The CDR3 region has the DNA TGTGCCAGCACACAGGGGATTGCTTCCACCATATATTTT.

The chain uses TRBV30 and TRBJ2-2; the D gene is possibly TRBD1 (6 bases). V was clipped by 5 bases and J by 5 bases, with 21 bases between them. Germline V gene sequence: CDR1 GTSNPN, CDR2 SVGIG (reference sequence). The CDR3 has 16 residues. CDR3 nucleotide sequence: TGTGCCTGGGGGATTAATGGGGGCCCGGAGACCGGGGAGCTGTTTTTT. It is translated as CAWGINGGPETGELFF.

In nucleotides, the CDR3 is TGTGCCAGCAGTCCCCTCACTAGCGGACACAATGAGCAGTTCTTC. Encoded protein: CASSPLTSGHNEQFF. The V and J genes are TRBV27 and TRBJ2-1; 8 bases match TRBD2. J was trimmed by 5 bases and V by 5 bases; bases with no gene match: 8. Germline V gives CDR1 MNHEY, CDR2 SMNVEV (reference sequence). This CDR3 has 15 amino acids.

Comment on this clone: At one end the junction does not follow the germline gene, possibly because of a read error. The chain carries TRBV7-7 and TRBJ1-4, with a weak D call TRBD1 (5 bases). The CDR3 is made up of 13 amino acids. Per germline, CDR1 SSHAT and CDR2 FNYEAQ (reference sequence). CDR3 residues: CASSPGVGEKLFF. In nucleotides, the CDR3 is TGTGCTAGCAGCCCGGGGGTCGGTGAAAAACTGTTTTTT.

V and J are TRBV7-2 and TRBJ2-3, with 11 bases aligning to TRBD2. This CDR3 region has 16 residues. The V gene end was trimmed by 5 bases and the J gene end by 6 bases; junction bases not matched to a gene: 10. Germline assignment: CDR1 SGHTA and CDR2 FQGNSA. The CDR3 here is CASSDRPGLAADTQYF. CDR3 DNA sequence: TGTGCCAGCAGCGACCGACCGGGACTAGCGGCGGATACGCAGTATTTT.

This sequence joins TRBV6-5 and TRBJ2-3; 7 bases align to TRBD2. With 9 bases clipped from V and 1 base from J, the junction kept 7 bases outside the gene matches. This CDR3 is built from 14 residues. The germline gives CDR1 MNHEY, CDR2 SVGAGI. CDR3 residues: CASTPSGRTDTQYF. The CDR3, as DNA: TGTGCCAGTACACCTAGCGGACGCACAGATACGCAGTATTTT.

The J gene is TRBJ2-7, the V gene TRBV6-5; TRBD1 might be the D (5 bases). Trimming took 6 bases from V and 3 from J, leaving 15 bases between them. Per germline, CDR1 MNHEY and CDR2 SVGAGI. The CDR3 loop spans 14 amino acids. DNA for the CDR3: TGTGCCAGCAGGCCGACAGTTGTCCACTACGAGCAGTACTTC. This encodes CASRPTVVHYEQYF.

This clone was detected only a few times. V usage is TRBV28 and J usage is TRBJ1-2; 7 bases line up with TRBD1. Germline CDR1 is MDHEN and CDR2 is SYDVKM. Unmatched junction bases numbered 7, after V lost 6 bases and J lost 0 bases. The CDR3 totals 15 residues. The CDR3: CASRILGQSNYGYTF. As DNA, the CDR3 is TGTGCCAGCAGAATATTGGGACAGTCTAACTATGGCTACACCTTC.